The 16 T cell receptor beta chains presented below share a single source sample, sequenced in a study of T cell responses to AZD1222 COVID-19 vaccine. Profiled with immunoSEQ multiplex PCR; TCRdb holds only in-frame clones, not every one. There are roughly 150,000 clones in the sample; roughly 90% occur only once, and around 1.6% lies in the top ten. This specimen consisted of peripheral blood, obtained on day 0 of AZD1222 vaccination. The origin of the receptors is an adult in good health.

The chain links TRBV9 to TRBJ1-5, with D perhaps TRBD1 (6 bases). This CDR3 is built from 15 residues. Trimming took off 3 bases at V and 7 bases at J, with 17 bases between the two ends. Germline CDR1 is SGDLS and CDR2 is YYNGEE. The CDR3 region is CASSAEGGLGQPQHF. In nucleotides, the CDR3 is TGTGCCAGCAGCGCCGAGGGGGGCCTCGGACAGCCCCAGCATTTT.

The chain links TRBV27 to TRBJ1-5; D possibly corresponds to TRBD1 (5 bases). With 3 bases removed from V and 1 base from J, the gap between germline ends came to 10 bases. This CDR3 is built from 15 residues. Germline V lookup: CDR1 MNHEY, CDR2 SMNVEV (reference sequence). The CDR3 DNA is TGTGCCAGCAGTTTCGGGACGGGAAGCAATCAGCCCCAGCATTTT. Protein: CASSFGTGSNQPQHF.

CDR3 loop: CATRSRTSGTGELFF. The CDR3 region has the DNA TGTGCCACTAGGAGCCGGACTAGCGGGACCGGGGAGCTGTTTTTT. This chain joins TRBV7-9 and TRBJ2-2, with 11 bases fitting TRBD2. Unmatched junction bases numbered 9, after V lost 10 bases and J lost 5 bases. This CDR3 spans 15 amino acids. From germline, CDR1 is SEHNR and CDR2 FQNEAQ (reference sequence).

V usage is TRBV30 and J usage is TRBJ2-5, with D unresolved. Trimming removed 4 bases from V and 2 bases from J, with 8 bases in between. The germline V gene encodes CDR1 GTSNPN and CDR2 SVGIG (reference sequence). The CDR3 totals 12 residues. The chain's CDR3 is CAWMAGQETQYF. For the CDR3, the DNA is TGTGCCTGGATGGCAGGACAAGAGACCCAGTACTTC. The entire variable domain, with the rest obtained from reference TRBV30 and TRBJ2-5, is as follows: SQTIHQWPATLVQPVGSPLSLECTVEGTSNPNLYWYRQAAGRGLQLLFYSVGIGQISSEVPQNLSASRPQDRQFILSSKKLLLSDSGFYLCAWMAGQETQYFGPGTRLLVL.

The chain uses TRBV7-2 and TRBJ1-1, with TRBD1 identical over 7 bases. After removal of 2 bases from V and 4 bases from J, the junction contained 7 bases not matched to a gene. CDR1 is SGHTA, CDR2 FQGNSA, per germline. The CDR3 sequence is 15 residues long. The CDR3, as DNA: TGTGCCAGCAGCTTAACCCAACAGGGGTTCACTGAAGCTTTCTTT. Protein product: CASSLTQQGFTEAFF.

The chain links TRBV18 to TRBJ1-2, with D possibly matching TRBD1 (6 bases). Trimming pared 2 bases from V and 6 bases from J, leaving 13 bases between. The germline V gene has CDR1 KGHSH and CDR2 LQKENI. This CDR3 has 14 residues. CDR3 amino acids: CASSPFGGGDGYTF. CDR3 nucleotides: TGTGCCAGCTCACCATTTGGAGGGGGGGATGGCTACACCTTC.

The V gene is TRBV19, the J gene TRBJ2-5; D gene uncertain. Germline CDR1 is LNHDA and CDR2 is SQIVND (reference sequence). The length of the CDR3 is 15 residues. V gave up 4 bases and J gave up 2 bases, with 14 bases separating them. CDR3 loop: CASSTGETEQETQYF. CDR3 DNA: TGTGCCAGTAGTACCGGAGAGACGGAACAAGAGACCCAGTACTTC.

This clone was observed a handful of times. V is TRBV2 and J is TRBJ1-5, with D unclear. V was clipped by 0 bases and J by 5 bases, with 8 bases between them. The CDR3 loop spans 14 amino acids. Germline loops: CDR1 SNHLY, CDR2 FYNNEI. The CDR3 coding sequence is TGTGCCAGCAGTGAAGCGCTTCACTATCAGCCCCAGCATTTT. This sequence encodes CASSEALHYQPQHF.

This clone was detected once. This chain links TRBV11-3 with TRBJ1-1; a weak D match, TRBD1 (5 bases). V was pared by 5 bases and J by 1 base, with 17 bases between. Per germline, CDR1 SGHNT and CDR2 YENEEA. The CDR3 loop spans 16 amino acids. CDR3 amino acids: CASSLDIGLPNTEAFF. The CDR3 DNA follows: TGTGCCAGCAGCCTGGACATCGGACTACCGAACACTGAAGCTTTCTTT.

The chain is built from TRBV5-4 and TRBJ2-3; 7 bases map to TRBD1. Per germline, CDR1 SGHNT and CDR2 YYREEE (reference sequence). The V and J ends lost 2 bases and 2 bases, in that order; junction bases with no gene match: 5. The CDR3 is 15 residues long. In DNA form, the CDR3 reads TGTGCCAGCAGCTTAAGGGGACAGTTCACAGATACGCAGTATTTT. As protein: CASSLRGQFTDTQYF.

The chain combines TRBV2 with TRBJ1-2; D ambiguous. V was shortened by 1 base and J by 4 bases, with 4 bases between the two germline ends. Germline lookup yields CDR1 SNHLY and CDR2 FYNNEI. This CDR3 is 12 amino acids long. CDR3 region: CASSEETYGYTF. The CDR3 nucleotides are TGTGCCAGCAGTGAAGAGACCTATGGCTACACCTTC.

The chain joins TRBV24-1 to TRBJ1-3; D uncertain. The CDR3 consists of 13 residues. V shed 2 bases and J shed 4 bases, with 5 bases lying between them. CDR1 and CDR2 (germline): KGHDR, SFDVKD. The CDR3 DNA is TGTGCCACCAGTGATTCTCCGGGAAACACCATATATTTT. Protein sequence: CATSDSPGNTIYF.

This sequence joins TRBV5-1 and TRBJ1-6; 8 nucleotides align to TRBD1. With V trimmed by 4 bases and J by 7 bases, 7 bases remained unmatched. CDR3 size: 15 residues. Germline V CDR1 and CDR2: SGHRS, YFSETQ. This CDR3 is CASSERQGPNSPLHF. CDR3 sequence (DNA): TGCGCCAGCAGCGAAAGACAGGGGCCAAATTCACCCCTCCACTTT.

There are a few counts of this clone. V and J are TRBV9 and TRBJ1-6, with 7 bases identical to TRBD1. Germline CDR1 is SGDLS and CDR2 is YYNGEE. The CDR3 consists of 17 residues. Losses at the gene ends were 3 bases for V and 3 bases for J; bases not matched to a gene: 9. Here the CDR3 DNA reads TGTGCCAGCAGCGGCTCAGGGGGGCCCATCTATAATTCACCCCTCCACTTT. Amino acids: CASSGSGGPIYNSPLHF.

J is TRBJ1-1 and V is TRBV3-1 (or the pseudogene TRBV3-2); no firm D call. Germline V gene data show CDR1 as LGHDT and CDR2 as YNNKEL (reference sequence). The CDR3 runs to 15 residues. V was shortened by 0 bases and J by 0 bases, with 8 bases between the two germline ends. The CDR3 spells CASSQDGRLNTEAFF. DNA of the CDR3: TGTGCCAGCAGCCAAGACGGCAGGTTGAACACTGAAGCTTTCTTT.

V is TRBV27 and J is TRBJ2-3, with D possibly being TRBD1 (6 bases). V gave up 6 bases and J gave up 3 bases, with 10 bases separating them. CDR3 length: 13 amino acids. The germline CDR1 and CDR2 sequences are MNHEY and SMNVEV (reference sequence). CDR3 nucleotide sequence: TGTGCCAGCAGGCCAGGGGTAACAGATACGCAGTATTTT. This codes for CASRPGVTDTQYF.